This passage covers 6 T cell receptor beta chains from one sample sequenced in a study of control samples from healthy donors and cancer patients. Measured with immunoSEQ multiplex PCR; TCRdb has only the in-frame clones, and not every one. Here the sample spans about 120,000 clones, about 91% being singletons. The sample was blood. The source is a man between 40 and 49 years old in good health.

This clone was detected once. V usage is TRBV19 and J usage is TRBJ1-4; 9 nucleotides agree with TRBD1. J was trimmed by 6 bases and V by 5 bases; bases with no gene match: 7. Germline CDR1 LNHDA, CDR2 SQIVND (reference sequence). This CDR3 is 15 amino acids long. The CDR3: CASSPPGQGYEKLFF. Here the CDR3 DNA reads TGTGCCAGTAGTCCGCCGGGACAGGGTTATGAAAAACTGTTTTTT.

In its sample, this clone was seen a few times. J is TRBJ1-1 and V is TRBV11-2, with 7 bases matching TRBD1. Per the germline V gene, CDR1 is SGHAT and CDR2 is FQNNGV. This CDR3 has 13 residues. With V trimmed by 5 bases and J by 3 bases, 3 bases remained unmatched. CDR3 loop: CASSIQGYTEAFF. CDR3 DNA: TGTGCCAGCAGCATACAGGGGTACACTGAAGCTTTCTTT.

The chain couples TRBV20-1 to TRBJ2-4; D is uncertain. Trimming pared 3 bases from V and 8 bases from J, leaving 8 bases between. The CDR3 runs to 11 residues. The germline gives CDR1 DFQATT, CDR2 SNEGSKA (reference sequence). The DNA of the CDR3 is TGCAGTGCTAGCCCGAAGGACATTCAGTACTTC. It specifies CSASPKDIQYF.

There are a few counts of this clone. The gene calls are TRBV6-6 and TRBJ1-1, with TRBD1 as a possible D gene (5 bases). Germline V CDR1 and CDR2: MNHNY, SVGAGI (reference sequence). Trimming removed 6 bases at V and 1 base at J, with 9 bases between. CDR3 length equals 13 residues. The DNA for the CDR3 is TGTGCCAGCAGCGATGGACAGAACACTGAAGCTTTCTTT. Amino acid sequence: CASSDGQNTEAFF.

This clone occurred a few times. The chain recombines TRBV25-1 with TRBJ1-3, with D possibly TRBD1 on 5 matching bases. V lost 1 base, J lost 6 bases, and 13 bases lay in between. The CDR3 totals 15 residues. Germline CDR1 and CDR2: MGHDK and SYGVNS. The CDR3 spells CASSESGAALNTIYF. The CDR3, as DNA: TGTGCCAGCAGTGAATCCGGGGCCGCGCTAAACACCATATATTTT.

The genes are TRBV6-5 and TRBJ1-4; D is perhaps TRBD1 (5 bases). This CDR3 contains 15 residues. Germline V gene sequence: CDR1 MNHEY, CDR2 SVGAGI. With 0 bases removed from V and 7 bases from J, the gap between germline ends came to 12 bases. CDR3: CASSYSSGRGEKLFF. CDR3 bases: TGTGCCAGCAGTTACTCCTCGGGGAGGGGTGAAAAACTGTTTTTT.